This T cell receptor beta chain was sequenced in a study of CD8 T cells in ankylosing spondylitis. Notes on the study in general: A CD8+ phenotype characterized the disease-linked clones, which were relatively rare in peripheral blood. Matched ankylosing spondylitis synovial fluid reportedly contained a significantly enriched population of disease-linked clones. Seemingly distinctive of ankylosing spondylitis blood was a TCR beta motif formed by eight highly homologous variants.

TCRdb fed the 5' RACE reads into MiXCR, producing one record per CDR3 protein. The sample holds approximately 200,000 distinct CDR3 sequences, 10% to 15% seen once. This clonotype has a count of ten or more. What it binds is not known. This CDR3 is built from 15 residues. Germline CDR1 reads MNHEY; CDR2 reads SMNVEV (reference sequence). V was shortened by 5 bases and J by 0 bases, with 11 bases between the two germline ends. The gene calls are TRBV27 and TRBJ1-5; D is unclear. The TCR comes from a female donor with ankylosing spondylitis or in good health (not recorded which). Material for sequencing was blood, either unsorted or a sorted T cell fraction (not recorded which). This CDR3 reads CASSIRTGSNQPQHF. Written as DNA, the CDR3 is TGTGCCAGCAGTATCCGGACGGGTAGCAATCAGCCCCAGCATTTT.